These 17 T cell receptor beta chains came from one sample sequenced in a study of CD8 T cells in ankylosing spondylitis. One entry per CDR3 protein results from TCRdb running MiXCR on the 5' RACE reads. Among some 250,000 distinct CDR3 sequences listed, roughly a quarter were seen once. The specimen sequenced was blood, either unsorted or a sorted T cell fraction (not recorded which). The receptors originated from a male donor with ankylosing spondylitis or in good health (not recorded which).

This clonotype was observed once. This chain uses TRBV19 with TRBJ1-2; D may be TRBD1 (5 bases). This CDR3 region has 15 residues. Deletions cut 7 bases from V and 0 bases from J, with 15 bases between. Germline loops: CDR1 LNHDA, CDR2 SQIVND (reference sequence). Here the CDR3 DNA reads TGTGCCAGTACCCGCTTGGGACCGACTAACTATGGCTACACCTTC. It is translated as CASTRLGPTNYGYTF.

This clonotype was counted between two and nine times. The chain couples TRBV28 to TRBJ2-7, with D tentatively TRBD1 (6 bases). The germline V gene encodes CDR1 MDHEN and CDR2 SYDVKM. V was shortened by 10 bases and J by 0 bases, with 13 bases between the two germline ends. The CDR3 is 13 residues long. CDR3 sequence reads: CATHRVTSYEQYF. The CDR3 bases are TGTGCCACACACAGGGTTACCTCCTACGAGCAGTACTTC.

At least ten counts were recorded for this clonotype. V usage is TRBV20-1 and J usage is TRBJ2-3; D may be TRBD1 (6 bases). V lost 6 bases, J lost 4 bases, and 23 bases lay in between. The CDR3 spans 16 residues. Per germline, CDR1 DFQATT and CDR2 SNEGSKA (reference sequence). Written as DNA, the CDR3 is TGCAGTGCCTCGACGGATACAGGGAACTGGGCAGATACGCAGTATTTT. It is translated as CSASTDTGNWADTQYF.

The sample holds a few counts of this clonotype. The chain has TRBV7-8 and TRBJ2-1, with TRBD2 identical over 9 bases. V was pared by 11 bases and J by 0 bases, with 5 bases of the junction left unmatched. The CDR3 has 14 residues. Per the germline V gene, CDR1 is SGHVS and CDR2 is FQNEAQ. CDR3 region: CAGSGGSSYNEQFF. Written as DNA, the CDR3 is TGTGCCGGGAGCGGGGGGAGCTCCTACAATGAGCAGTTCTTC.

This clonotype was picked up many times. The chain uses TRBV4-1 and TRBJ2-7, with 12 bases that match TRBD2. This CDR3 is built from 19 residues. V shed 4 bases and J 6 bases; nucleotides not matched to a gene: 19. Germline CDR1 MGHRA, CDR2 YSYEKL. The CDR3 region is CASSLIEASGGGLRGEQYF. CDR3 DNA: TGCGCCAGCAGCCTAATTGAGGCTAGCGGGGGGGGACTCCGGGGCGAGCAGTACTTC.

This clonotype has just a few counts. CDR3 amino acids: CSALDRAAGNTIYF. The CDR3 region has the DNA TGCAGTGCCTTGGACAGGGCTGCTGGAAACACCATATATTTT. The V gene is TRBV20-1, the J gene TRBJ1-3; TRBD1 agrees at 8 bases. V lost 6 bases, J lost 2 bases, and 6 bases stayed unmatched. The germline gives CDR1 DFQATT, CDR2 SNEGSKA (reference sequence). The CDR3 spans 14 residues.

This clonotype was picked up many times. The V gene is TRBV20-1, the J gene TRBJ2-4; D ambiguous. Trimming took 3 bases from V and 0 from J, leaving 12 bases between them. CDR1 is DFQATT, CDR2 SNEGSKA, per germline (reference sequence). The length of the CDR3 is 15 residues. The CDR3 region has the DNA TGCAGTGCTAGGCCCCCACAGCTAGCCAAAAACATTCAGTACTTC. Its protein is CSARPPQLAKNIQYF.

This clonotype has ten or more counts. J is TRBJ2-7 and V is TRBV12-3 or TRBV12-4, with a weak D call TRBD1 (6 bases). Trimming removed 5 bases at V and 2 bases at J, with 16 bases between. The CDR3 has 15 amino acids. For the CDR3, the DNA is TGTGCCAGCAGTCAACAGGGAAACTTGGCCTACGAGCAGTACTTC. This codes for CASSQQGNLAYEQYF.

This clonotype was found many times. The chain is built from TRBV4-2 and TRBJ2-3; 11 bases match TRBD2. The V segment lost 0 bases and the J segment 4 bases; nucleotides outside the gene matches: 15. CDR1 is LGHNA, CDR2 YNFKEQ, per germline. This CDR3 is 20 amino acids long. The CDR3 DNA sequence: TGTGCCAGCAGCCAAGATTGGGCTAGCGGGGGGCCGGGGTTATCAGATACGCAGTATTTT. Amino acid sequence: CASSQDWASGGPGLSDTQYF.

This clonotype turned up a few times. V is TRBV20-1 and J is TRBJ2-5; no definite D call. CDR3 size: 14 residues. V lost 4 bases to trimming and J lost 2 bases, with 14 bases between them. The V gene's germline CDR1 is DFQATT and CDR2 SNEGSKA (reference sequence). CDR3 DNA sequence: TGCAGTGCTACCCGCGGCAGTAGACAAGAGACCCAGTACTTC. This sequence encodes CSATRGSRQETQYF.

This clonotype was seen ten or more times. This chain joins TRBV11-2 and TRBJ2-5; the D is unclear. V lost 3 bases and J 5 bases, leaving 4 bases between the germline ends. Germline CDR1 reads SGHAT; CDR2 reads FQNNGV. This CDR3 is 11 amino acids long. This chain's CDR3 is CASSFWETQYF. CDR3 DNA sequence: TGTGCCAGCAGCTTCTGGGAGACCCAGTACTTC.

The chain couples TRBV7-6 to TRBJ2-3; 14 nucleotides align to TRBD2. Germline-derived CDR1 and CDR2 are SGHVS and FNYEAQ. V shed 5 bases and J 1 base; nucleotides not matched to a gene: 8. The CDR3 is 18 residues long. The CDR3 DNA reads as TGTGCCAGCAGCCCCGGACTAGCGGGGGGCTTCCGCACAGATACGCAGTATTTT. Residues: CASSPGLAGGFRTDTQYF.

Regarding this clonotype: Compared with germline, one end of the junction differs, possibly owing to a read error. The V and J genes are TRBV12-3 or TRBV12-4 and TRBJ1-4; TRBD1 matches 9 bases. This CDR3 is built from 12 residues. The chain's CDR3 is CASSQRQGERVF. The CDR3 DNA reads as TGTGCCAGCAGCCAACGACAGGGGGAAAGGGTCTTT.

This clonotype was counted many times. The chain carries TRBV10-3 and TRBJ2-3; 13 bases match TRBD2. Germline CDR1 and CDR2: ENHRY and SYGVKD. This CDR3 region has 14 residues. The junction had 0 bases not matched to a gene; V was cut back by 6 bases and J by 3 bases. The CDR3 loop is CAIRLAGGTDTQYF. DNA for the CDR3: TGTGCCATCAGACTAGCGGGGGGGACAGATACGCAGTATTTT.

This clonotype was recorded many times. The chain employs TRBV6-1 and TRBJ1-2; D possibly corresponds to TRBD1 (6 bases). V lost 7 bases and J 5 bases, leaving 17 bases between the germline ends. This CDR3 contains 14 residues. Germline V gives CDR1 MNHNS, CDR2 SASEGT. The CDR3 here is CASKREGGAYGYTF. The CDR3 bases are TGTGCCAGCAAACGGGAGGGGGGGGCGTATGGCTACACCTTC.

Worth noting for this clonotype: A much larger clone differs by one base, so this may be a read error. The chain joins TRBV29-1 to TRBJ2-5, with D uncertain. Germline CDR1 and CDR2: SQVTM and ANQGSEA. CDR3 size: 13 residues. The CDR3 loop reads CSVAAGGGEAQYF. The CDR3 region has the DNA TGCAGCGTTGCTGCCGGTGGCGGAGAGGCCCAGTACTTC.

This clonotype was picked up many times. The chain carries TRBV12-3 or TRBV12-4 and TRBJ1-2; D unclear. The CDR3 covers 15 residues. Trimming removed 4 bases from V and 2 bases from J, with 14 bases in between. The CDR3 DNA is TGTGCCAGCAGTTCGAGACGGACCAAAAACTATGGCTACACCTTC. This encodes CASSSRRTKNYGYTF.